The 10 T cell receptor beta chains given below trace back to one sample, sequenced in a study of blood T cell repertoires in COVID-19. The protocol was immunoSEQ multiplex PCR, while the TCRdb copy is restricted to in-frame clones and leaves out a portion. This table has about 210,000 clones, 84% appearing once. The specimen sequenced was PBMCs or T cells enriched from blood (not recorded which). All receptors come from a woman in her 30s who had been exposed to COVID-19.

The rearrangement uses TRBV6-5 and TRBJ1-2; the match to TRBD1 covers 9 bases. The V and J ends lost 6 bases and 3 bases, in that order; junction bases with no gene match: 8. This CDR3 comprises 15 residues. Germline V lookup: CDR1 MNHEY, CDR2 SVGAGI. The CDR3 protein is CASRSTGGSYYGYTF. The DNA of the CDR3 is TGTGCCAGCAGATCTACAGGGGGCTCCTACTATGGCTACACCTTC.

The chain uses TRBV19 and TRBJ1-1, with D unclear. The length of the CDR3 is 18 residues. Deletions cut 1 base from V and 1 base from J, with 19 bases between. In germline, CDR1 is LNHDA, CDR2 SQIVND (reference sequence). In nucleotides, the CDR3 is TGTGCCAGTAGTATAGGTTCGAGGGTAGAGTGGTCGAACACTGAAGCTTTCTTT. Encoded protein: CASSIGSRVEWSNTEAFF. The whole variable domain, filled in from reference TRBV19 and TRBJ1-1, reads DGGITQSPKYLFRKEGQNVTLSCEQNLNHDAMYWYRQDPGQGLRLIYYSQIVNDFQKGDIAEGYSVSREKKESFPLTVTSAQKNPTAFYLCASSIGSRVEWSNTEAFFGQGTRLTVV.

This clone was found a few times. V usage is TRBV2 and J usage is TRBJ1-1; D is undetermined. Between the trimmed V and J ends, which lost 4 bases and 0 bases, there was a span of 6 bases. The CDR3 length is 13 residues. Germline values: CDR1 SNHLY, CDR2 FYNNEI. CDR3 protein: CASSGSMNTEAFF. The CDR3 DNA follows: TGTGCCAGCAGTGGGAGCATGAACACTGAAGCTTTCTTT.

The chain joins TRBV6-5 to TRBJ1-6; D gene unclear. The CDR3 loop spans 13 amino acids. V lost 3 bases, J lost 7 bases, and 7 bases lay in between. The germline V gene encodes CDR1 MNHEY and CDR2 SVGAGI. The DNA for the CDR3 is TGTGCCAGCAGTTATCAGGTGAATTCACCCCTCCACTTT. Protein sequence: CASSYQVNSPLHF.

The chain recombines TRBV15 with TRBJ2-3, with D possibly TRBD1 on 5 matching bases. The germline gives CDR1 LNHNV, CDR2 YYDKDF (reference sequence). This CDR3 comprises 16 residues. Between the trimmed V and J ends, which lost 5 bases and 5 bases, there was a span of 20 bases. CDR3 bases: TGTGCCACCAGCGTACGGCGAGGCCAGGGTGGAGATACGCAGTATTTT. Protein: CATSVRRGQGGDTQYF.

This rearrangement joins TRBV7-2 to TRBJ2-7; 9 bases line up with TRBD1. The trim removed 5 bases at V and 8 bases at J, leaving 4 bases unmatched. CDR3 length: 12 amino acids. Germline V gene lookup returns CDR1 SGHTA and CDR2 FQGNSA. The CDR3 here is CASSIGQGQQYF. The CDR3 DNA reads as TGTGCCAGCAGCATCGGACAGGGGCAGCAGTACTTC.

The CDR3 nucleotides are TGCGCCAGCAGTATTACAGAGAACACCGGGGAGCTGTTTTTT. Protein sequence: CASSITENTGELFF. V gene TRBV4-1 combines with J gene TRBJ2-2; D gene uncertain. With 6 bases removed from V and 1 base from J, the gap between germline ends came to 9 bases. CDR3 length: 14 residues. The germline CDR1 and CDR2 sequences are MGHRA and YSYEKL.

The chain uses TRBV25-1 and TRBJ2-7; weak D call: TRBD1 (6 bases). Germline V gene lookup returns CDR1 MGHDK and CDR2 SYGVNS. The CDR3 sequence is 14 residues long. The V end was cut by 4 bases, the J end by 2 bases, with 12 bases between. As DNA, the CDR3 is TGTGCCAGCAGTGCCCGGGACATCCCCTACGAGCAGTACTTC. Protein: CASSARDIPYEQYF.

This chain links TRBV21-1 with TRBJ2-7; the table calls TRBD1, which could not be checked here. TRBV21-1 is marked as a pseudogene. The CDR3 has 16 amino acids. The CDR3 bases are TGTGCCAGCAGCAAAGGGGCAGGGGTCGAGAACTACGAGCAGTACTTC. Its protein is CASSKGAGVENYEQYF.

The chain's CDR3 is CASSSRMGTGSYTF. CDR3 bases: TGTGCCAGCAGTTCTCGCATGGGGACAGGGAGCTACACCTTC. J is TRBJ1-2 and V is TRBV27, with TRBD1 identical over 9 bases. Germline V CDR1 and CDR2: MNHEY, SMNVEV (reference sequence). V shed 4 bases, J shed 9 bases, and the junction held 9 bases outside the gene matches. The CDR3 extends over 14 amino acids.